This is a list of T cell receptor beta chains from one sample in a study of a mutant IDH1 vaccine in newly diagnosed glioma. The table came from immunoSEQ multiplex PCR; TCRdb's copy has only in-frame clones and leaves some out. The table shows tens of thousands of clones, with less than 70% occurring only once. The antigens for these receptors are not known. Specimen: peripheral blood mononuclear cells (PBMCs), collected from a glioma patient whose treatment included an IDH1 peptide vaccine. The receptors shown here come from a man in his forties with glioma. Some clones in this sample may be carry-over from other donors' samples. The CDR3 runs from the conserved cysteine through the conserved F or W. The D gene is left open where the match is weak. Size is stated for part of the rows, as once, few or many counts, or as a class when the clone is expanded.

J: TRBJ1-4; size: .; D: .; V: TRBV29-1; CDR3: CSVRVNYNEKLFF; DNA: TGCAGCGTTAGAGTCAACTACAATGAAAAACTGTTTTTT
J: TRBJ2-6; size: .; D: .; V: TRBV7-8; CDR3: CASSPLGSSGANVLTF; DNA: TGTGCCAGCAGCCCCCTGGGGAGCTCTGGGGCCAACGTCCTGACTTTC
J: TRBJ2-7; size: .; D: TRBD2; V: TRBV30; CDR3: CAWGLATHEQYF; DNA: TGTGCCTGGGGACTAGCTACGCACGAGCAGTACTTC
J: TRBJ1-2; size: few; D: .; V: TRBV6-4; CDR3: CASSPGSGYGYTF; DNA: TGTGCCAGCAGTCCAGGGTCAGGCTATGGCTACACCTTC
J: TRBJ1-4; size: .; D: .; V: TRBV27; CDR3: CASRALGGGEKLFF; DNA: TGTGCCAGCAGGGCCTTGGGCGGAGGAGAAAAACTGTTTTTT
J: TRBJ1-1; size: .; D: TRBD1; V: TRBV5-1; CDR3: CASSFLDRGGTEAFF; DNA: TGCGCCAGCAGCTTCCTGGACAGGGGTGGCACTGAAGCTTTCTTT
J: TRBJ1-2; size: .; D: TRBD1; V: TRBV5-4; CDR3: CASSSPGQGPYGYTF; DNA: TGTGCCAGCAGCTCACCGGGACAGGGTCCCTATGGCTACACCTTC
J: TRBJ1-5; size: .; D: .; V: TRBV2; CDR3: CASSVGQGDQPQHF; DNA: TGTGCCAGCAGTGTGGGGCAGGGTGATCAGCCCCAGCATTTT
J: TRBJ2-7; size: .; D: .; V: TRBV5-4; CDR3: CASSPRGTSYEQYF; DNA: TGTGCCAGCAGCCCCCGGGGGACCTCCTACGAGCAGTACTTC
J: TRBJ1-2; size: .; D: TRBD1; V: TRBV27; CDR3: CASSSTGVEPNYGYTF; DNA: TGTGCCAGCAGTTCGACAGGGGTCGAACCTAACTATGGCTACACCTTC
J: TRBJ1-1; size: .; D: .; V: TRBV7-2; CDR3: CASSLGEFTEAFF; DNA: TGTGCCAGCAGCTTAGGGGAATTCACTGAAGCTTTCTTT
J: TRBJ2-2; size: .; D: .; V: TRBV2; CDR3: CASSGGLTRELFF; DNA: TGTGCCAGCAGTGGGGGATTGACCCGGGAGCTGTTTTTT
J: TRBJ2-3; size: .; D: .; V: TRBV6-1; CDR3: CASSEGDGGDTQYF; DNA: TGTGCCAGCAGTGAAGGAGATGGGGGGGATACGCAGTATTTT
J: TRBJ2-5; size: few; D: .; V: TRBV2; CDR3: CASSWYEETQYF; DNA: TGTGCCAGCAGCTGGTACGAAGAGACCCAGTACTTC
J: TRBJ2-6; size: few; D: .; V: TRBV2; CDR3: CASSSPGRTFSGANVLTF; DNA: TGTGCCAGCAGTTCTCCGGGACGGACTTTCTCTGGGGCCAACGTCCTGACTTTC
J: TRBJ2-3; size: .; D: .; V: TRBV21-1; CDR3: CASSKTGITDTQYF; DNA: TGTGCCAGCAGCAAGACAGGGATAACAGATACGCAGTATTTT
J: TRBJ2-7; size: .; D: .; V: TRBV6-1; CDR3: CASSDFAIAAYEQYF; DNA: TGTGCCAGCAGTGATTTTGCCATAGCGGCCTACGAGCAGTACTTC
J: TRBJ1-5; size: few; D: .; V: TRBV30; CDR3: CAWSEDTDNQPQHF; DNA: TGTGCCTGGAGTGAGGACACGGACAATCAGCCCCAGCATTTT
J: TRBJ2-7; size: once; D: .; V: TRBV2; CDR3: CASRDPGLSEQYF; DNA: TGTGCCAGCAGGGACCCCGGTTTGAGCGAGCAGTACTTC
J: TRBJ2-1; size: .; D: TRBD2; V: TRBV29-1; CDR3: CSVGELAGNEQFF; DNA: TGCAGCGTTGGCGAACTAGCGGGGAATGAGCAGTTCTTC
J: TRBJ1-1; size: few; D: TRBD1; V: TRBV29-1; CDR3: CSAGGQGQTEAFF; DNA: TGCAGCGCGGGAGGACAGGGGCAAACTGAAGCTTTCTTT
J: TRBJ1-4; size: .; D: .; V: TRBV5-1; CDR3: CASSPAGGDTWGEKLFF; DNA: TGCGCCAGCAGCCCGGCAGGTGGGGACACCTGGGGTGAAAAACTGTTTTTT
J: TRBJ2-3; size: .; D: .; V: TRBV5-1; CDR3: CASSQMDWGDTQYF; DNA: TGCGCCAGCAGCCAAATGGACTGGGGGGATACGCAGTATTTT
J: TRBJ1-3; size: .; D: .; V: TRBV4-2; CDR3: CASSPRLQSSGNTIYF; DNA: TGTGCCAGCAGCCCCCGCCTGCAGAGCTCTGGAAACACCATATATTTT
J: TRBJ1-2; size: .; D: .; V: TRBV27; CDR3: CASSLSRGSYGYTF; DNA: TGTGCCAGCAGTTTATCTCGTGGCAGCTATGGCTACACCTTC
J: TRBJ2-5; size: .; D: TRBD1; V: TRBV14; CDR3: CASSRTTGETTQYF; DNA: TGTGCCAGCAGCCGCACCACAGGGGAGACGACCCAGTACTTC
J: TRBJ1-3; size: .; D: .; V: TRBV2; CDR3: CASSEPRAGNTIYF; DNA: TGTGCCAGCAGTGAACCCAGGGCTGGAAACACCATATATTTT
J: TRBJ2-3; size: .; D: TRBD2; V: TRBV9; CDR3: CASSDRSGGGSTDTQYF; DNA: TGTGCCAGCAGTGATCGATCGGGGGGGGGTAGCACAGATACGCAGTATTTT